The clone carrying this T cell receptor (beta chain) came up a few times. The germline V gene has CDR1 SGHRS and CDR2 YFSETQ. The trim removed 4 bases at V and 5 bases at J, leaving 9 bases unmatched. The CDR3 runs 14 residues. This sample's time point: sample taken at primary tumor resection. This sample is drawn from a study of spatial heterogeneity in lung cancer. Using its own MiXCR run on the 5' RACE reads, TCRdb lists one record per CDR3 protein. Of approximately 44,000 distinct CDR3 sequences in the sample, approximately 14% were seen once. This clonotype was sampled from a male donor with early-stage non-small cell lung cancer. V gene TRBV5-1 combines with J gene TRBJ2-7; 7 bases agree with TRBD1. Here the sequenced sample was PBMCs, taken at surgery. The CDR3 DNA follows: TGCGCCAGCAGCGAGAACAGGGGTTTACACGAGCAGTACTTC. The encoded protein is CASSENRGLHEQYF. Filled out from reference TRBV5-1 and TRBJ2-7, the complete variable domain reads KAGVTQTPRYLIKTRGQQVTLSCSPISGHRSVSWYQQTPGQGLQFLFEYFSETQRNKGNFPGRFSGRQFSNSRSEMNVSTLELGDSALYLCASSENRGLHEQYFGPGTRLTVT.